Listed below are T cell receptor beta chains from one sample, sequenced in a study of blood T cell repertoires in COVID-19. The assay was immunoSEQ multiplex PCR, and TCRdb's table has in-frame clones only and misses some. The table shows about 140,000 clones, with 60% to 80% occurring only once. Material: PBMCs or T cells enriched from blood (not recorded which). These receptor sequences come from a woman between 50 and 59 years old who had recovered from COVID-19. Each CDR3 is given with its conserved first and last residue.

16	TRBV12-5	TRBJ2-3	CASAPTLGRGTDTQYF
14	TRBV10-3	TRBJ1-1	CAIRQGQPNTEAFF
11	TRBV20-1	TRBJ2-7	CSAAGGYEQYF
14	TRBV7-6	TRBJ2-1	CASNQHGPGNEQFF
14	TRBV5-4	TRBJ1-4	CASSPGSRGEKLFF
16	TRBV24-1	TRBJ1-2	CATSDPRRGANYGYTF
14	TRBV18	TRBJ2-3	CASSPGQGSDTQYF
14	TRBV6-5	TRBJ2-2	CASTFDRGTGELFF
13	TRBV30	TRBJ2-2	CAWTDRDTGELFF
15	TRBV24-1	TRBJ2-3	CATSDSGEGADTQYF
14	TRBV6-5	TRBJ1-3	CASIVGETGNTIYF
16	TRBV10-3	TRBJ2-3	CAISVLGSTSTDTQYF
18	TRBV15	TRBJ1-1	CATSRGRIRDRGSTEAFF
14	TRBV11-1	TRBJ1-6	CASSFGAGRSPLHF
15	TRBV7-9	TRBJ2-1	CASSISGDSYNEQFF
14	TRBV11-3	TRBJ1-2	CASSRTGGFYGYTF
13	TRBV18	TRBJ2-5	CASSGTAIETQYF
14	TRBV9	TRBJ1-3	CASSVVDSGNTIYF
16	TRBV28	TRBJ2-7	CASTPPGTGGSYEQYF
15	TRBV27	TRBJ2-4	CASSPQFLAKNIQYF
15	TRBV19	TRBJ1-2	CASRNPTGLNYGYTF
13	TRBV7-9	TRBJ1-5	CASSSGVNQPQHF
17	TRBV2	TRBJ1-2	CASSAQNRGLSNYGYTF
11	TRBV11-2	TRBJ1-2	CANQNRGDYTF
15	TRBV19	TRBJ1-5	CASSLTGTGNQPQHF
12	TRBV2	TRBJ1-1	CVPTGENTEAFF
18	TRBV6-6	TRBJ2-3	CASSPGLAGEPPTDTQYF
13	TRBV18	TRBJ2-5	CASSPTGDVTQYF
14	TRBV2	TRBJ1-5	CASSKDRLNQPQHF
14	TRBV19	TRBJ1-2	CASSTRRLSGGYTF
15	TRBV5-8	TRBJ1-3	CASSSRTGRTNTIYF
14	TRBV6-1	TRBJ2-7	CASSELGRTYEQYF
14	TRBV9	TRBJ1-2	CASSVVGQDGGYTF
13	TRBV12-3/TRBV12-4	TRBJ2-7	CASSLDGGYEQYF
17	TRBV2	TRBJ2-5	CASRSTSGGAFSETQYF
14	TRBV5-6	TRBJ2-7	CASSSYRGAYEQYF
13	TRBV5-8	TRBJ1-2	CASSEWTVYGYTF
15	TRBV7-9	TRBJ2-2	CASSLAGGSGGELFF
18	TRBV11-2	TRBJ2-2	CASSLVYSGGLHTGELFF
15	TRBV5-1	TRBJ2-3	CASSSATGVAVTQYF
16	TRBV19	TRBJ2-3	CASSIFLGRGPDTQYF
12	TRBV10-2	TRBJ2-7	CASSPSAYEQYF
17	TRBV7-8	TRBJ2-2	CASSLVRGVSNTGELFF
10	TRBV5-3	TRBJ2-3	CAICTDTQYF
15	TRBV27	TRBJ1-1	CASSLSGTGGVEAFF
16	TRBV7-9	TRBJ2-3	CASSEAGTGGTDTQYF
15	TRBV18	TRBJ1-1	CASSPGTGAGPEAFF
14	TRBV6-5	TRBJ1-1	CASSYGGAGTEAFF
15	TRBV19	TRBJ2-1	CASSIDLTGGDEQFF
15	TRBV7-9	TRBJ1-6	CASSLASGVNSPLHF
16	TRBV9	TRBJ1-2	CASSETGAPTNYGYTF
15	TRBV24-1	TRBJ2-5	CATSDPTEYQETQYF
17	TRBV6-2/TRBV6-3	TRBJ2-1	CASSYSLIQARPREQFF
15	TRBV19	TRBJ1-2	CASSPDAGGMRGYTF
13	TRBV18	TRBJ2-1	CASSPSQNNEQFF
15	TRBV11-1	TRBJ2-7	CASSLERRLGYEQYF
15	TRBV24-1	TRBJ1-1	CATSDFGDRGTEAFF
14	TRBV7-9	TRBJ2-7	CASSLGTGRYEQYF
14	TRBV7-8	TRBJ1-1	CATDKTGTNTEAFF
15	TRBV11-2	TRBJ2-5	CASSFGLAGQETQYF